This T cell receptor beta chain was identified during a study of graft-versus-host responses after intestinal transplantation. Points from the study as a whole: Patients with graft-donor T cell macrochimerism had high graft-versus-host to host-versus-graft clonal ratios in allografts.

Clones were read by immunoSEQ multiplex PCR, and TCRdb kept only the in-frame ones, dropping some. The table shows 75,000 to 100,000 clones, with 91% occurring only once. V lost 2 bases and J lost 7, with 8 bases in between. CDR1 SEHNR and CDR2 FQNEAQ come from the germline V gene (reference sequence). The CDR3 has 13 residues. Details on this clone: The antigen is undetermined.

The sample in question was unstimulated CD4+ T cells sorted from spleen or lymph node cells, obtained before transplant. The TCR originated in a human donor who was the organ donor for an intestinal transplant. This chain connects TRBV7-9 to TRBJ2-2; D may be TRBD1 (5 bases). In DNA, the CDR3 is TGTGCCAGCAGCTTACAGGGTAACGGGGAGCTGTTTTTT. Its protein product is CASSLQGNGELFF.